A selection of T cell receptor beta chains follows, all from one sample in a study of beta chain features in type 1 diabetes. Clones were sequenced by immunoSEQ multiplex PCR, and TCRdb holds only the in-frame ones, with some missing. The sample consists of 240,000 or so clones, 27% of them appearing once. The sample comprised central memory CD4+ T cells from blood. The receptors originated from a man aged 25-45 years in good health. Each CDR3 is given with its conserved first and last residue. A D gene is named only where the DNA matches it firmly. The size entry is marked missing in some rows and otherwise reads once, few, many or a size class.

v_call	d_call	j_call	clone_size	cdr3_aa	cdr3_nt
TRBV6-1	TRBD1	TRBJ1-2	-	CASTKGQGLGYTF	TGTGCCAGCACCAAGGGACAGGGGCTTGGCTACACCTTC
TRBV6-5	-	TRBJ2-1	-	CASSFEGSSSYNEQFF	TGTGCCAGCAGTTTTGAGGGCTCGAGCTCCTACAATGAGCAGTTCTTC
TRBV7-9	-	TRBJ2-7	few	CASSSKGGGEQYF	TGTGCCAGCAGCTCCAAGGGCGGAGGCGAGCAGTACTTC
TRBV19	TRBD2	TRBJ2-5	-	CASTPTSGGFRTQYF	TGTGCCAGTACCCCGACTAGCGGGGGGTTCAGGACCCAGTACTTC
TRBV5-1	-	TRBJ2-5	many	CASSQGLEETQYF	TGCGCCAGCAGCCAGGGCTTAGAGGAGACCCAGTACTTC
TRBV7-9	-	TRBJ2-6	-	CASSFAKPRISGANVLTF	TGTGCCAGCAGCTTCGCCAAGCCCCGGATCTCTGGGGCCAACGTCCTGACTTTC
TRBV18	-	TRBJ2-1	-	CASSGGSYNEQFF	TGTGCCAGCTCGGGCGGGTCCTACAATGAGCAGTTCTTC
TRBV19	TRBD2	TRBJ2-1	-	CASSMYSGSLDEQFF	TGTGCCAGTAGTATGTACAGCGGGAGCCTCGATGAGCAGTTCTTC
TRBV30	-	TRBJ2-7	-	CAWSVTGTRYEQYF	TGTGCCTGGAGTGTTACCGGGACCCGGTACGAGCAGTACTTC
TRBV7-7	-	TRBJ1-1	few	CASSLTGNTEAFF	TGTGCCAGCAGCTTAACAGGGAACACTGAAGCTTTCTTT
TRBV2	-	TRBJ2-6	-	CASSLSGSLKGANVLTF	TGTGCCAGCAGTCTTTCCGGCTCCTTGAAAGGGGCCAACGTCCTGACTTTC
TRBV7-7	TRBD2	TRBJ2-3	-	CASSLGLAGTDTQYF	TGTGCCAGCAGCTTGGGGTTAGCGGGTACAGATACGCAGTATTTT
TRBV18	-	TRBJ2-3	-	CASSTRAGESTDTQYF	TGTGCCAGCTCGACGCGGGCAGGGGAAAGCACAGATACGCAGTATTTT
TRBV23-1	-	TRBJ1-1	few	CALKVMVGDREAFF	TGCGCCCTTAAAGTCATGGTAGGGGATCGCGAAGCTTTCTTT
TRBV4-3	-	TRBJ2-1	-	CASSQDSGQFF	TGCGCCAGCAGCCAAGATTCCGGGCAGTTCTTC
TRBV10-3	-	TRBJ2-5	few	CAINRDLQETQYF	TGTGCCATCAACCGAGACTTACAAGAGACCCAGTACTTC
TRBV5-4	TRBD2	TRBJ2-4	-	CASSPSGSSAKNIQYF	TGTGCCAGCAGCCCTAGCGGGAGTTCGGCCAAAAACATTCAGTACTTC
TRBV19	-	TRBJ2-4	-	CASSSIAKNIQYF	TGTGCCAGTAGTAGTATAGCCAAAAACATTCAGTACTTC
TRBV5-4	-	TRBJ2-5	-	CASSVSLETQYF	TGTGCCAGCAGCGTTTCTCTAGAGACCCAGTACTTC
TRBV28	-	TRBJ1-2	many	CASVDSLYGYTF	TGTGCCAGCGTTGACAGCCTCTATGGCTACACCTTC
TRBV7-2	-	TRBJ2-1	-	CASSLSRGGYEQFF	TGTGCCAGCAGCTTAAGCAGGGGTGGTTATGAGCAGTTCTTC
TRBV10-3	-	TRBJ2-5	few	CAIRGLDGETQYF	TGTGCCATCAGAGGTCTAGATGGGGAGACCCAGTACTTC
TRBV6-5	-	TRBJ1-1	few	CASSSSEITNTEAFF	TGTGCCAGCAGTTCTTCCGAAATTACGAACACTGAAGCTTTCTTT
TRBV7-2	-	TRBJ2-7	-	CASSLATGSYEQYF	TGTGCCAGCAGCTTAGCGACAGGTTCCTACGAGCAGTACTTC
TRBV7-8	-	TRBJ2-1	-	CASSLVGTLSSYNEQFF	TGTGCCAGCAGCTTAGTTGGGACATTGAGCTCCTACAATGAGCAGTTCTTC
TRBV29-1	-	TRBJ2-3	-	CSVEETRTDTQYF	TGCAGCGTTGAGGAGACACGCACAGATACGCAGTATTTT